This T cell receptor beta chain was sequenced for a study of T cell repertoires in cytomegalovirus infection. Germline assignment: CDR1 SGHTA and CDR2 FQGNSA. The CDR3 sequence is 15 residues long. The V and J ends lost 5 bases and 5 bases, in that order; junction bases with no gene match: 6. This clonotype was observed a handful of times. Its antigen is still unknown. TCRdb re-called the reads with MiXCR, one entry per CDR3 protein. The table lists about 500,000 distinct CDR3 sequences, 33% of them singletons. The chain has TRBV7-2 and TRBJ2-5, with 12 bases fitting TRBD2. This receptor was identified in a human donor in good health (CMV status not recorded). Some clones in this sample may be carry-over from other donors' samples. This material consisted of cultured PBMCs, taken from culture after CMV antigen stimulation. Here the CDR3 DNA reads TGTGCCAGCAGCAATCCTAGCGGGAGGGAGGAGACCCAGTACTTC. Translated, it gives CASSNPSGREETQYF.